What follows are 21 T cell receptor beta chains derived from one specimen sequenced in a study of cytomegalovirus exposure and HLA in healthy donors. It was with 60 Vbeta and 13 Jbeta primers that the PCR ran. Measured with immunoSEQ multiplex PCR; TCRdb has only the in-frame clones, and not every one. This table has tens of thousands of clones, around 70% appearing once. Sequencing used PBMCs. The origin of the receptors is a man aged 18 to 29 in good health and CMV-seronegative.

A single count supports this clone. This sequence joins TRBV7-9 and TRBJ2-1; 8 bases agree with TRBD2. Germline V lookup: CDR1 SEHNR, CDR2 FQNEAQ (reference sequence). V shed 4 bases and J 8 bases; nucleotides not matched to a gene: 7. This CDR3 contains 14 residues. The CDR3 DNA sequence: TGTGCCAGCAGCTCGGGGGGGCGGGATCATGAGCAGTTCTTC. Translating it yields CASSSGGRDHEQFF.

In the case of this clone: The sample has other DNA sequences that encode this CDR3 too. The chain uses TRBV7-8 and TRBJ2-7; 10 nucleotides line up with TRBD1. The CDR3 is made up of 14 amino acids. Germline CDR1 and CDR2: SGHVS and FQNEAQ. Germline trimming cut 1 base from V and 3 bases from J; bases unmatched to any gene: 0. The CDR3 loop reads CASSLGDRGYEQYF. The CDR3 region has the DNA TGTGCCAGCAGCTTAGGGGACAGGGGCTACGAGCAGTACTTC.

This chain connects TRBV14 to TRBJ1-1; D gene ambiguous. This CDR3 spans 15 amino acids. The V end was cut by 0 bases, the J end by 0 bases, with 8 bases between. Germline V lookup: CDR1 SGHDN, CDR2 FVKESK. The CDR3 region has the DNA TGTGCCAGCAGCCAAGACCAGTTTATGAACACTGAAGCTTTCTTT. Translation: CASSQDQFMNTEAFF.

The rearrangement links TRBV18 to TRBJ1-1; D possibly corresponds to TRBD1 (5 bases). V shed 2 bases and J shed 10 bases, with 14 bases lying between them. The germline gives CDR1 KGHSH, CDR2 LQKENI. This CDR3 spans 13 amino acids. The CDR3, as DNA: TGTGCCAGCTCACCAGGGTTGGGGGAGGCAGCTTTCTTT. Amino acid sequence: CASSPGLGEAAFF.

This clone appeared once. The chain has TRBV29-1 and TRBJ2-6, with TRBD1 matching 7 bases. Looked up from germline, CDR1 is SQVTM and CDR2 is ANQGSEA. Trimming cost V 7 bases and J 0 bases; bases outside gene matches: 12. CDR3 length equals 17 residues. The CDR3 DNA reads TGCAGCGCATTAGGGGGCAGTGGAAACTCTGGGGCCAACGTCCTGACTTTC. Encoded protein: CSALGGSGNSGANVLTF.

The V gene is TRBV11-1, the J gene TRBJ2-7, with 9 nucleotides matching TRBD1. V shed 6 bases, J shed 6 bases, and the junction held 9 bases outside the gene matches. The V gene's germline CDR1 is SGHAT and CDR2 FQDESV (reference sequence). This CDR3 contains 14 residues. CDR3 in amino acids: CASRAGQGIREQYF. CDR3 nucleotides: TGTGCCAGCAGGGCGGGACAGGGTATCCGCGAGCAGTACTTC.

CDR3 sequence: CASSQDWQGAYNEQFF. The CDR3 DNA reads as TGTGCCAGCAGCCAAGATTGGCAAGGGGCTTACAATGAGCAGTTCTTC. J is TRBJ2-1 and V is TRBV4-2; D may be TRBD1 (5 bases). Germline V gene lookup returns CDR1 LGHNA and CDR2 YNFKEQ. Deletions cut 0 bases from V and 4 bases from J, with 13 bases between. This CDR3 is 16 amino acids long.

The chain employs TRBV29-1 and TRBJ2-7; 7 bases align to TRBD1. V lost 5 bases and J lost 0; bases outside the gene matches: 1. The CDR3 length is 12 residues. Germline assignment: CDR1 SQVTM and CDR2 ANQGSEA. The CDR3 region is CSVSGGSYEQYF. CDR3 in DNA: TGCAGCGTTTCAGGGGGCTCCTACGAGCAGTACTTC.

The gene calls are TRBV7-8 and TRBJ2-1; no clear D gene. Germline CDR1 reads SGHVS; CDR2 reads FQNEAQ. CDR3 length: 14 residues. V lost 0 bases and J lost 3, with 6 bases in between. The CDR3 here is CASSLAFYYNEQFF. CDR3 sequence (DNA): TGTGCCAGCAGCTTAGCCTTCTACTACAATGAGCAGTTCTTC. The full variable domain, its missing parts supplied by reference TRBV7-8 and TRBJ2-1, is GAGVSQSPRYKVAKRGQDVALRCDPISGHVSLFWYQQALGQGPEFLTYFQNEAQLDKSGLPSDRFFAERPEGSVSTLKIQRTQQEDSAVYLCASSLAFYYNEQFFGPGTRLTVL.

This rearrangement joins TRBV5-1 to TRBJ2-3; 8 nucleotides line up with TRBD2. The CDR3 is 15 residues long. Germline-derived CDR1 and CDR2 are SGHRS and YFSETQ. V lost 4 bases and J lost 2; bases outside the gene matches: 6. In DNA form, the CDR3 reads TGCGCCAGCAGCCCGGGACTAGGACTCACAGATACGCAGTATTTT. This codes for CASSPGLGLTDTQYF.

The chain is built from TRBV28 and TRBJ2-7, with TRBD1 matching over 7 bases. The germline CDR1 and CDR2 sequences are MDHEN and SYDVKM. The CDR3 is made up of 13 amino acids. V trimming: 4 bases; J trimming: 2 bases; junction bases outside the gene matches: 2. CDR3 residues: CASSWGQTYEQYF. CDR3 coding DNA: TGTGCCAGCAGTTGGGGACAGACCTACGAGCAGTACTTC. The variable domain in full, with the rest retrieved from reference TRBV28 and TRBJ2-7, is DVKVTQSSRYLVKRTGEKVFLECVQDMDHENMFWYRQDPGLGLRLIYFSYDVKMKEKGDIPEGYSVSREKKERFSLILESASTNQTSMYLCASSWGQTYEQYFGPGTRLTVT.

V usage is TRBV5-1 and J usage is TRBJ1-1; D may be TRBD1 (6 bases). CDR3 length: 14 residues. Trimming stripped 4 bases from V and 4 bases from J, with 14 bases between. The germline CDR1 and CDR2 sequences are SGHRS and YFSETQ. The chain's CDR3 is CASSGGQSFTEAFF. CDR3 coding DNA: TGCGCCAGCAGCGGAGGACAGTCGTTCACTGAAGCTTTCTTT.

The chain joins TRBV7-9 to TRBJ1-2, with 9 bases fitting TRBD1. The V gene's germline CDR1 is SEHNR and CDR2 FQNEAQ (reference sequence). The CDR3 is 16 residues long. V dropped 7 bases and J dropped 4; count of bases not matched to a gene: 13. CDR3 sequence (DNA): TGTGCCAGCATCGATGACAGGGGGGGATCCTTCTATGGCTACACCTTC. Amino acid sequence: CASIDDRGGSFYGYTF.

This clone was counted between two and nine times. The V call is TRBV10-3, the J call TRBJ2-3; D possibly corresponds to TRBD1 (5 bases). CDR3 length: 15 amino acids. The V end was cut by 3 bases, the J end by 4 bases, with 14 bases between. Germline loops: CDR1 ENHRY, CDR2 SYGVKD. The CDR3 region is CAISDRPRAPDTQYF. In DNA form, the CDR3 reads TGTGCCATCAGTGATCGTCCCAGGGCCCCAGATACGCAGTATTTT.

The CDR3 DNA is TGCGCCAGCAGTCCTCGGGCGGGGGTCTCCTACGAGCAGTACTTC. It encodes CASSPRAGVSYEQYF. The chain is built from TRBV10-2 and TRBJ2-7, with 7 bases aligning to TRBD2. In germline, CDR1 is WSHSY, CDR2 SAAADI. Trimming took 5 bases from V and 0 from J; bases not matched to a gene: 7. The CDR3 is made up of 15 amino acids.

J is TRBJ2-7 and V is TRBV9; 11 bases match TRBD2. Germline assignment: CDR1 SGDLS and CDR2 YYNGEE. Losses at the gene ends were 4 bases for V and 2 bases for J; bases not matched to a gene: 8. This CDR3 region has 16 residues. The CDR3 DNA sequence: TGTGCCAGCAGCTCGGGAGGGACTAGCGGAACCTACGAGCAGTACTTC. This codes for CASSSGGTSGTYEQYF.

The CDR3 protein is CSVAGQGGETQYF. Here the CDR3 DNA reads TGCAGCGTTGCGGGCCAGGGCGGCGAGACCCAGTACTTC. The chain recombines TRBV29-1 with TRBJ2-5; possible D gene TRBD1, 5 bases. V lost 4 bases and J 5 bases, leaving 14 bases between the germline ends. This CDR3 contains 13 residues. CDR1 and CDR2 (germline): SQVTM, ANQGSEA.

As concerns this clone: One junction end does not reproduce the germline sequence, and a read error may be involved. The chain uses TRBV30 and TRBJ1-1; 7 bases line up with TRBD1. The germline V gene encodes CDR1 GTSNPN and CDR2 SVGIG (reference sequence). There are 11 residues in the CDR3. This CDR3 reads CAWSPRQGGIF. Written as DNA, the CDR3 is TGTGCCTGGAGCCCTCGACAGGGTGGGATTTTT.

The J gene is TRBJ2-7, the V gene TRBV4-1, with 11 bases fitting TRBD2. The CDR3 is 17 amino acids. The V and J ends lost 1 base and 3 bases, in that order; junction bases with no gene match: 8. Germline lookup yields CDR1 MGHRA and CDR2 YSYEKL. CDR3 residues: CASSQGTLTSGGYEQYF. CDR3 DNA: TGCGCCAGCAGCCAAGGGACCCTCACTAGCGGGGGCTACGAGCAGTACTTC.

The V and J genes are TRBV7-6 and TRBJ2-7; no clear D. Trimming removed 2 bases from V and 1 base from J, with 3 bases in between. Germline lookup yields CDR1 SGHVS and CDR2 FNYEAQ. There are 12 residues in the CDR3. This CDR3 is CASSLSSYEQYF. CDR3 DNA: TGTGCCAGCAGCTTATCGTCCTACGAGCAGTACTTC.

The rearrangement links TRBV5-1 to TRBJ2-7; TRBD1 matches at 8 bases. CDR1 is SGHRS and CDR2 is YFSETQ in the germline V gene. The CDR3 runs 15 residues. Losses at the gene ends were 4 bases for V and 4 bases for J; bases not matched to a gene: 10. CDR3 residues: CASSHTGTGSYEQYF. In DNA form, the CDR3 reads TGCGCCAGCAGCCATACCGGGACAGGATCTTACGAGCAGTACTTC.